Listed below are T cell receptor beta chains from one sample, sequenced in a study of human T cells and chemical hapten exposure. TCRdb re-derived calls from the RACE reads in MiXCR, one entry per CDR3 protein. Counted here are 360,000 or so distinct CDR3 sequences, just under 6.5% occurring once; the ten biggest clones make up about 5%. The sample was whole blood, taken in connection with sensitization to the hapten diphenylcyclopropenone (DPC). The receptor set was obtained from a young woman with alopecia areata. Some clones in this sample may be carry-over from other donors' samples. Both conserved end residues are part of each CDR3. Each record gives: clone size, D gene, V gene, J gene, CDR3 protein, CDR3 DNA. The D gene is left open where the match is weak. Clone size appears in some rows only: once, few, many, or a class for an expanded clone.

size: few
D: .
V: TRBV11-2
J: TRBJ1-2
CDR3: CASSLMGWSGTSHGYTF
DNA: TGTGCCAGCAGCTTAATGGGTTGGAGTGGGACTTCTCATGGCTACACCTTC

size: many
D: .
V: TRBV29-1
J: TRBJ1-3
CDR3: CSVEGPGISGNTIYF
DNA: TGCAGCGTTGAGGGCCCGGGAATCTCTGGAAACACCATATATTTT

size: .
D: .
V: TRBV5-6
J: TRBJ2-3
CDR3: CASSFQFRERTDTQYF
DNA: TGTGCCAGCAGCTTTCAGTTCAGGGAACGCACAGATACGCAGTATTTT

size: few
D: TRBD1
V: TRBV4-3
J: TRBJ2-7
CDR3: CASSQEFPAGGVYEQYF
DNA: TGCGCCAGCAGCCAAGAATTCCCGGCAGGGGGCGTTTACGAGCAGTACTTC

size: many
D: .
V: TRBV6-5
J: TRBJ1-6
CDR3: CASSYSYRNSPLHF
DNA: TGTGCCAGCAGTTACTCGTATCGGAATTCACCCCTCCACTTT

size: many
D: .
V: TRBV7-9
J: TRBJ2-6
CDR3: CASSADILNSGANVLTF
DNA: TGTGCCAGCAGCGCCGACATCCTAAACTCTGGGGCCAACGTCCTGACTTTC

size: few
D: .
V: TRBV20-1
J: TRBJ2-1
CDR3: CSAPSNTDNEQFF
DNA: TGCAGTGCTCCCTCTAATACGGACAATGAGCAGTTCTTC

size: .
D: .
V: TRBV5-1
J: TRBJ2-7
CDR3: CASSVEDNPSTYEQYF
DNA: TGCGCCAGCAGCGTCGAAGACAACCCTTCTACCTACGAGCAGTACTTC

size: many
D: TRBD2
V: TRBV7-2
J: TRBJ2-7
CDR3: CASSLGLAVYEQYF
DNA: TGTGCCAGCAGCTTGGGACTAGCGGTCTACGAGCAGTACTTC

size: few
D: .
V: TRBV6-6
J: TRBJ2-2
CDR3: CATRSHSGELFF
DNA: TGTGCCACCAGGTCCCACTCCGGGGAGCTGTTTTTT

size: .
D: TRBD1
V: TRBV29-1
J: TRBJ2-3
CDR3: CSVPGQGREDTQYF
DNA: TGCAGCGTGCCGGGACAGGGAAGAGAAGATACGCAGTATTTT

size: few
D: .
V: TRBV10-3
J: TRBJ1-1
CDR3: CAAHKGQTDTEAFF
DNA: TGTGCCGCACATAAGGGGCAAACGGACACTGAAGCTTTCTTT

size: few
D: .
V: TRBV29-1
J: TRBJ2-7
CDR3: CSVLGGAHEQYF
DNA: TGCAGCGTTCTTGGGGGGGCCCACGAGCAGTACTTC

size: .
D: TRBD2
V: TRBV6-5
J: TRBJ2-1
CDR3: CASSSRTSGGASEQFF
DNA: TGTGCCAGCAGTTCCAGGACTAGCGGGGGGGCTAGTGAGCAGTTCTTC

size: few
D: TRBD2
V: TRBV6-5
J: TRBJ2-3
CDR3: CASSYTSAGGLTDTQYF
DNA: TGTGCCAGCAGTTACACTTCGGCGGGGGGACTCACAGATACGCAGTATTTT

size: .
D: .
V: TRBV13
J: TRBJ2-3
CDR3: CTSSLVQISTDTQYF
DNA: TGTACCAGCAGCTTGGTCCAGATCAGCACAGATACGCAGTATTTT

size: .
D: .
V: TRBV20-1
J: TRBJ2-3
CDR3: CSATSVGSTDTQYF
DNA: TGCAGTGCCACATCCGTAGGAAGCACAGATACGCAGTATTTT

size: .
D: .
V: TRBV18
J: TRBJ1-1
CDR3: CASSPSRENTEAFF
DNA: TGTGCCAGCTCACCATCAAGGGAGAACACTGAAGCTTTCTTT

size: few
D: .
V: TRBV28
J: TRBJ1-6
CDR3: CASSFGLNNSPLHF
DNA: TGTGCCAGCAGTTTCGGACTCAATAATTCACCCCTCCACTTT

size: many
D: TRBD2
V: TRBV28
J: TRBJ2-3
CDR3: CASSSSGVGDTQYF
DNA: TGTGCCAGCAGTTCGAGCGGGGTAGGAGATACGCAGTATTTT

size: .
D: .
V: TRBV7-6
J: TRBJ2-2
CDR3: CASSPSAGELFF
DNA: TGTGCCAGCAGCCCTAGTGCCGGGGAGCTGTTTTTT

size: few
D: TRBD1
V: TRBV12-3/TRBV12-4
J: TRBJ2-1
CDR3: CASSLDRDRNEQFF
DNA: TGTGCCAGCAGTTTGGACAGGGATAGGAATGAGCAGTTCTTC

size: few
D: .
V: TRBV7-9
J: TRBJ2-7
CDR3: CASTPPASRGEQYF
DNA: TGTGCCAGCACCCCACCGGCCTCCCGGGGCGAGCAGTACTTC

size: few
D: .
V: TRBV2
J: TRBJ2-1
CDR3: CASSEGYNEQFF
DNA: TGTGCCAGCAGTGAAGGATACAATGAGCAGTTCTTC

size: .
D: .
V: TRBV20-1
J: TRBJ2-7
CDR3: CSASSEGGDFYEQYF
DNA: TGCAGTGCTAGTTCAGAGGGGGGAGACTTCTACGAGCAGTACTTC

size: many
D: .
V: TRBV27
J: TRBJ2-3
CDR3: CASSKVFGPTDTQYF
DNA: TGTGCCAGCAGTAAGGTTTTCGGGCCCACAGATACGCAGTATTTT

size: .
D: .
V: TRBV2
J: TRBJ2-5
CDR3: CASSEGQNQETQYF
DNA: TGTGCCAGCAGTGAAGGGCAGAACCAAGAGACCCAGTACTTC

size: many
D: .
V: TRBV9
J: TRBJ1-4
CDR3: CASSVGEVDEKLFF
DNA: TGTGCCAGCAGCGTAGGGGAAGTGGATGAAAAACTGTTTTTT

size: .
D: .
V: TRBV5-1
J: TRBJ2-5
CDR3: CASGRGQSQETQYF
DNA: TGCGCCAGCGGTCGTGGACAGAGCCAAGAGACCCAGTACTTC

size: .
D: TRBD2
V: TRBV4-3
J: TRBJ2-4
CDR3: CASSSGLALDQYF
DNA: TGCGCCAGCAGTTCCGGACTAGCTCTCGACCAGTACTTC

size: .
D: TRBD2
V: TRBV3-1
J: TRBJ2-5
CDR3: CASSRTRETQYF
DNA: TGTGCCAGCAGCCGGACTAGAGAGACCCAGTACTTC

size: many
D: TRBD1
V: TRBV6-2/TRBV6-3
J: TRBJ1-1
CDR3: CASSYHKDRYTEAFF
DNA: TGTGCCAGCAGTTACCATAAGGACAGGTACACTGAAGCTTTCTTT

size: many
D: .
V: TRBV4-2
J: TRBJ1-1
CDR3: CASSRGERTEAFF
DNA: TGTGCCAGCAGCCGAGGAGAGAGGACTGAAGCTTTCTTT

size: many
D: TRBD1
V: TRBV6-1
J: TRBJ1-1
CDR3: CASTQGQMNTEAFF
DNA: TGTGCCAGCACCCAGGGACAGATGAACACTGAAGCTTTCTTT

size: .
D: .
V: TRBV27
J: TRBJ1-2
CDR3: CACSLKGNGRRNYGYTF
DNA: TGTGCCTGCAGTTTAAAAGGAAATGGGCGGAGGAACTATGGCTACACCTTC

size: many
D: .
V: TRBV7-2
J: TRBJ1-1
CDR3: CASRNMAEAFF
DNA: TGTGCCAGCAGGAATATGGCTGAAGCTTTCTTT

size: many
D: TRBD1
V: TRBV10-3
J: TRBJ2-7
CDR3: CAISETGDEQYF
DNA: TGTGCCATCAGTGAGACAGGGGACGAGCAGTACTTC

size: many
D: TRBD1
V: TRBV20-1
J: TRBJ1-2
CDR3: CSAAQGARGYTF
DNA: TGCAGTGCTGCTCAGGGGGCTCGGGGCTACACCTTC

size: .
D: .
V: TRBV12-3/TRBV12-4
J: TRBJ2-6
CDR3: CATDNPSGGQVYPGANVLTF
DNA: TGTGCCACAGATAATCCATCGGGGGGACAGGTATATCCTGGGGCCAACGTCCTGACTTTC

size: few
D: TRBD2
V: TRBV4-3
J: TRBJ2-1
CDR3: CASSQDMRGGNNEQFF
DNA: TGCGCCAGCAGCCAAGATATGCGGGGGGGCAACAATGAGCAGTTCTTC

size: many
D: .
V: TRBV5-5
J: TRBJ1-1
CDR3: CASSNPTGNTEAFF
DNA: TGTGCCAGCAGCAACCCGACAGGGAACACTGAAGCTTTCTTT

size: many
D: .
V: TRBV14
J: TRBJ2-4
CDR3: CASSQNRDNIQYF
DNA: TGTGCCAGCAGCCAAAACAGGGATAACATTCAGTACTTC